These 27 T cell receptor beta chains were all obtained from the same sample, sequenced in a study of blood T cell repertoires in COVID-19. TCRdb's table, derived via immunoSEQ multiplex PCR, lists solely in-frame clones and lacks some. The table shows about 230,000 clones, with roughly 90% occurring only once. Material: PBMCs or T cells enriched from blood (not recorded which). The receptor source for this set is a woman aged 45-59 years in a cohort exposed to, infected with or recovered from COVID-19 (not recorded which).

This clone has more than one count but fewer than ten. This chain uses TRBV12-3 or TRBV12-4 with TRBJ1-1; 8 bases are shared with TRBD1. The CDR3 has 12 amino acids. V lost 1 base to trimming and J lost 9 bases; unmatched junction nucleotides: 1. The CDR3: CASSLGDRKAFF. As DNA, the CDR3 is TGTGCCAGCAGTTTAGGGGACAGGAAAGCTTTCTTT.

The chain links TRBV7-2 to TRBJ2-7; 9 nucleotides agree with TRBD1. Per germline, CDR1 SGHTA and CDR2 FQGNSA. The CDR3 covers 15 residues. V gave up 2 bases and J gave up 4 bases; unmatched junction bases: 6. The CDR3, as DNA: TGTGCCAGCAGCTTACCGGGACAGGGTATTTACGAGCAGTACTTC. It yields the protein CASSLPGQGIYEQYF.

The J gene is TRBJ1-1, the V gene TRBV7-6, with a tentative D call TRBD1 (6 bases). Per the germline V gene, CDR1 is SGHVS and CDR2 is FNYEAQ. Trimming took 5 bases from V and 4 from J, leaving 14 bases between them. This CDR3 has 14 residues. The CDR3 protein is CASSKWDTITEAFF. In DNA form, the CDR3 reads TGTGCCAGCAGCAAATGGGACACCATCACTGAAGCTTTCTTT.

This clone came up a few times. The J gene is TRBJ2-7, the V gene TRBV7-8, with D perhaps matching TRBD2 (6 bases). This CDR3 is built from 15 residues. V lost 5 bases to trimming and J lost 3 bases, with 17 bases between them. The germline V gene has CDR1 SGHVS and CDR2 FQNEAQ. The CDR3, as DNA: TGTGCCAGCAGCCTCCGTGGAGGGGAGCACTACGAGCAGTACTTC. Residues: CASSLRGGEHYEQYF.

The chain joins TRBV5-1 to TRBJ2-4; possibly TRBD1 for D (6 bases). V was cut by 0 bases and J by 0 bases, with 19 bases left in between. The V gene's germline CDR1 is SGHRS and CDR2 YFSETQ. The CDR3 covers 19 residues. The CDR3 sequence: CASSLEPGVVRLAKNIQYF. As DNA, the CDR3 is TGCGCCAGCAGCTTGGAGCCAGGGGTCGTACGACTAGCCAAAAACATTCAGTACTTC. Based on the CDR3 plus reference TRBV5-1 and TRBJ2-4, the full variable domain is KAGVTQTPRYLIKTRGQQVTLSCSPISGHRSVSWYQQTPGQGLQFLFEYFSETQRNKGNFPGRFSGRQFSNSRSEMNVSTLELGDSALYLCASSLEPGVVRLAKNIQYFGAGTRLSVL.

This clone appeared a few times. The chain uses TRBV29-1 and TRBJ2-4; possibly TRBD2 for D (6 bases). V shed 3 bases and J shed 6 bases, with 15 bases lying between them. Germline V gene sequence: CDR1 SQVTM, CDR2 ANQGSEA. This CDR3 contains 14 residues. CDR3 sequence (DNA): TGCAGCGTTGATGAGGTGGGGGGACTAAACATTCAGTACTTC. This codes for CSVDEVGGLNIQYF.

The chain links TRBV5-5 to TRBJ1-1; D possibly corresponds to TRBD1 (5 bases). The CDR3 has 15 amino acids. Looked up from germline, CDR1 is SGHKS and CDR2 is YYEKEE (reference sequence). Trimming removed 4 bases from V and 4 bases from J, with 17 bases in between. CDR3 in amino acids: CASSDRRVSTTEAFF. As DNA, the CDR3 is TGTGCCAGCAGCGACCGCAGGGTGTCGACCACTGAAGCTTTCTTT.

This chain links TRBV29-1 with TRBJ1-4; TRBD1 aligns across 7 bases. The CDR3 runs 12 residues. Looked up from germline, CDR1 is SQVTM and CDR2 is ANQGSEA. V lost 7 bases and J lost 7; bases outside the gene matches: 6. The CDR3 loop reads CSAGDSTEKLFF. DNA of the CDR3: TGCAGCGCAGGGGACAGCACTGAAAAACTGTTTTTT.

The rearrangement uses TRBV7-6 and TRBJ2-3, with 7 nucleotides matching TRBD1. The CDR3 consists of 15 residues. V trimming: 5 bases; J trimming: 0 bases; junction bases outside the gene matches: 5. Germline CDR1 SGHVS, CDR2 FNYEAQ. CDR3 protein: CASSLRTGSTDTQYF. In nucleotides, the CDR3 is TGTGCCAGCAGCCTAAGGACAGGTAGCACAGATACGCAGTATTTT.

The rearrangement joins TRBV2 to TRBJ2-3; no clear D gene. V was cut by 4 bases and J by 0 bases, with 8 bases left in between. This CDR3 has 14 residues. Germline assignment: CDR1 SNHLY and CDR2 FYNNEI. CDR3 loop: CASSGTLSTDTQYF. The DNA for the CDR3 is TGTGCCAGCAGTGGAACTCTAAGCACAGATACGCAGTATTTT. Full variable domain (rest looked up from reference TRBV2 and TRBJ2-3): EPEVTQTPSHQVTQMGQEVILRCVPISNHLYFYWYRQILGQKVEFLVSFYNNEISEKSEIFDDQFSVERPDGSNFTLKIRSTKLEDSAMYFCASSGTLSTDTQYFGPGTRLTVL.

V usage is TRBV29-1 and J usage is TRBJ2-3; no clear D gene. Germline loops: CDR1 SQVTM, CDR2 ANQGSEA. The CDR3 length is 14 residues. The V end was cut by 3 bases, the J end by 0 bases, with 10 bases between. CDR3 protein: CSVENSGSTDTQYF. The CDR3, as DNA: TGCAGCGTTGAGAACTCAGGTAGCACAGATACGCAGTATTTT.

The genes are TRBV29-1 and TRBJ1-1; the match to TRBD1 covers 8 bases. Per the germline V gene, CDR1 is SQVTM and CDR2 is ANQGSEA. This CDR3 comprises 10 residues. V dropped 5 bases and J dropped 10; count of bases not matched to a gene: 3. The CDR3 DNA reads TGCAGCGTTCTCGGGACAGGAGCTTTCTTT. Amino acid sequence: CSVLGTGAFF.

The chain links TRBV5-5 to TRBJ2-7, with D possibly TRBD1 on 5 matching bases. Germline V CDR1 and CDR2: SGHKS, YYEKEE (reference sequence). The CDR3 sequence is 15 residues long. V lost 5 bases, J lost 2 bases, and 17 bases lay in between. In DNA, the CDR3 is TGTGCCAGCAGTCATCGGACAACCTCTCCCTACGAGCAGTACTTC. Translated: CASSHRTTSPYEQYF.

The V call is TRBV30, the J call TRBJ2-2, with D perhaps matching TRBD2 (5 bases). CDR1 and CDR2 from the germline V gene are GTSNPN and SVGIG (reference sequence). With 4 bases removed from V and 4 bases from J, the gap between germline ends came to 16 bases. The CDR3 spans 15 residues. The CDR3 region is CAWNPGGTGTGELFF. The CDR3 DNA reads TGTGCCTGGAACCCCGGAGGTACTGGCACCGGGGAGCTGTTTTTT.

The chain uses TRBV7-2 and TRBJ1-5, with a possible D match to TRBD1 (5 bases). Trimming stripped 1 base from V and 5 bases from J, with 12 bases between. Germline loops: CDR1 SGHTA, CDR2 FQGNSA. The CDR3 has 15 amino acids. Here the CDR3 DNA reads TGTGCCAGCAGCTTAGGAAGCGACAGCGATCAGCCCCAGCATTTT. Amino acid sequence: CASSLGSDSDQPQHF.

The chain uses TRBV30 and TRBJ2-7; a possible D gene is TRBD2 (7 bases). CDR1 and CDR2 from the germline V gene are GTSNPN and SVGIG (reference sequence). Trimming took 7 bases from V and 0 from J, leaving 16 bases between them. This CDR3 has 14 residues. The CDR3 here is CASARGGYSYEQYF. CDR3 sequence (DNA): TGTGCCTCCGCTAGGGGGGGCTACTCCTACGAGCAGTACTTC.

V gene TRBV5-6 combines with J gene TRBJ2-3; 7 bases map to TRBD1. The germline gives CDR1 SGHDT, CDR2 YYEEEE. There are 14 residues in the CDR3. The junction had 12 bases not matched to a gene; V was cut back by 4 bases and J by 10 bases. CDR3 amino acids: CASSRAEAGGSQYF. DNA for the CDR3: TGTGCCAGCAGCCGTGCCGAGGCAGGGGGTTCGCAGTATTTT.

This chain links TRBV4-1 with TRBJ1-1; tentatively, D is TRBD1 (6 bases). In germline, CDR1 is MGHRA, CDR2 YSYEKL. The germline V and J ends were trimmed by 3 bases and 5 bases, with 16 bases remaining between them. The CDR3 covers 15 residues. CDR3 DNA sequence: TGCGCCAGCAGCCAGTCTATTACTAGGGGGACTGAAGCTTTCTTT. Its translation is CASSQSITRGTEAFF.

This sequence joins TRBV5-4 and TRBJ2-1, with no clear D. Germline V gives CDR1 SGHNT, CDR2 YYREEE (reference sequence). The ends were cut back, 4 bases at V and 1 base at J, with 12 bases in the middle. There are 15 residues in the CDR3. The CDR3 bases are TGTGCCAGCAGCCCCCGTCCGGGTTCCTACAATGAGCAGTTCTTC. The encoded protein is CASSPRPGSYNEQFF.

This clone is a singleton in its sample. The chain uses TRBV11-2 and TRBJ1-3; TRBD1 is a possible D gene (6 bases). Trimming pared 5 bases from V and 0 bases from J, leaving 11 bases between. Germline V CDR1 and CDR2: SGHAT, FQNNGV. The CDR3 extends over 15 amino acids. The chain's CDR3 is CASSIGTSSGNTIYF. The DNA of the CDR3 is TGTGCCAGCAGCATCGGGACAAGCTCTGGAAACACCATATATTTT.

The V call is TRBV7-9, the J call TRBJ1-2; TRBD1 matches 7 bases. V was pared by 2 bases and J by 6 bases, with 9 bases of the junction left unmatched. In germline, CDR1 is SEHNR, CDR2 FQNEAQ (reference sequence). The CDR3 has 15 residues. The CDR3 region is CASSLRETGTDGYTF. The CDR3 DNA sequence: TGTGCCAGCAGCTTACGCGAGACAGGGACAGATGGCTACACCTTC.

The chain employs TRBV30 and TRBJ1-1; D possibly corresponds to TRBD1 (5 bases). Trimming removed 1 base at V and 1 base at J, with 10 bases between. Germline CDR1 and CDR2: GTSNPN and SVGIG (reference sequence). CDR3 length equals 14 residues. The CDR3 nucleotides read TGTGCCTGGAGTGCCTGGGGCAGGAACACTGAAGCTTTCTTT. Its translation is CAWSAWGRNTEAFF.

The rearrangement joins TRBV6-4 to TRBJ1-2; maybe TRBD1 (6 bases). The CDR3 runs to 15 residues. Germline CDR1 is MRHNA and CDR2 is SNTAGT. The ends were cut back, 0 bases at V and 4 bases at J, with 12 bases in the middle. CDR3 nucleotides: TGTGCCAGCAGTGACTCACCGACAGGAATCTATGGCTACACCTTC. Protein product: CASSDSPTGIYGYTF.

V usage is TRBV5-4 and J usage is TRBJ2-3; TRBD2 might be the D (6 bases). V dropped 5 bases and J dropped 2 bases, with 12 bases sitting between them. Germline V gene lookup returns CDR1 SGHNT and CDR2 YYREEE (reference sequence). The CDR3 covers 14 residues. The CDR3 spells CASREGLHTDTQYF. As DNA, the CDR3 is TGTGCCAGCAGAGAGGGACTCCACACAGATACGCAGTATTTT.

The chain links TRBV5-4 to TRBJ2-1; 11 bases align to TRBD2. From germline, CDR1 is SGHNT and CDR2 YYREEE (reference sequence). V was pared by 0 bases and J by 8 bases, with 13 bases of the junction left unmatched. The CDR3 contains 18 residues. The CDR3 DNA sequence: TGTGCCAGCAGCTTGGATTGGAGTTTAGCGGGGGGGTTCGATGAGCAGTTCTTC. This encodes CASSLDWSLAGGFDEQFF.

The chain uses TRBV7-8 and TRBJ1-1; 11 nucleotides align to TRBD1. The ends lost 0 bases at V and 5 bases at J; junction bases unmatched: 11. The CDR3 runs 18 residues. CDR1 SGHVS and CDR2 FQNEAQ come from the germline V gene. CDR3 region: CASSLALIVGQGGTEAFF. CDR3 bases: TGTGCCAGCAGCTTAGCGCTAATAGTGGGACAGGGGGGAACTGAAGCTTTCTTT.

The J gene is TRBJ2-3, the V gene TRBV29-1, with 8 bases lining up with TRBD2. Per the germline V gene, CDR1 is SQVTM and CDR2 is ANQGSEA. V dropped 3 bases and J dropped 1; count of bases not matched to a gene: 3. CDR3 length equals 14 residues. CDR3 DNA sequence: TGCAGCGTTGACGGGGGGGGACGCACAGATACGCAGTATTTT. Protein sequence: CSVDGGGRTDTQYF.